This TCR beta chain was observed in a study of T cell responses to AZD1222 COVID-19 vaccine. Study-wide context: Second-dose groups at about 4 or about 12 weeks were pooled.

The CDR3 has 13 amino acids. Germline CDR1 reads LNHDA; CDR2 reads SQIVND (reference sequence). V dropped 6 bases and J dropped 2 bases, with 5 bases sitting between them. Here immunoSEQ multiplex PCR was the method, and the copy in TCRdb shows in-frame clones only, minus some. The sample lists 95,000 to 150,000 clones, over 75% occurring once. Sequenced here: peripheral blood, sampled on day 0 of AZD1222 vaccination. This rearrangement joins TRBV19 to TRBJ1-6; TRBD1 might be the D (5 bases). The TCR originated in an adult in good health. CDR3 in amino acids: CASRGAYNSPLHF. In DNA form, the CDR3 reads TGTGCCAGTAGGGGGGCCTATAATTCACCCCTCCACTTT.